This TCR beta chain was sequenced for a study of T cell responses to AZD1222 COVID-19 vaccine. Study findings and constraints: Just a handful of AZD1222 recipients were seropositive at baseline.

The germline V gene has CDR1 KGHSH and CDR2 LQKENI. Trimming removed 3 bases at V and 1 base at J, with 18 bases between. This CDR3 is built from 18 residues. Clones were read by immunoSEQ multiplex PCR, and TCRdb kept only the in-frame ones, dropping some. The sample has about 100,000 clones; just over 85% are singletons. About this clone itself: Its antigen remains unknown.

This sequence was found in an adult in good health. V usage is TRBV18 and J usage is TRBJ2-2; D call uncertain. Sequencing was performed on peripheral blood, taken on day 0 of AZD1222 vaccination. DNA for the CDR3: TGTGCCAGCTCACCCCTTCTAACTCGGGCTGAGAACACCGGGGAGCTGTTTTTT. This translates into CASSPLLTRAENTGELFF.